Below are 28 T cell receptor beta chains sequenced from a single sample in a study of pediatric ulcerative colitis. Produced via immunoSEQ multiplex PCR; TCRdb's table is partial and in-frame only. The data hold 30,000 to 40,000 clones, with 65% to 80% observed a single time. During colonoscopy, one to two rectal pinch biopsies were collected. Sequencing was done on a sample of gut tissue. The origin of the receptors is a boy younger than 18 with severe ulcerative colitis.

This chain joins TRBV2 and TRBJ1-1, with D possibly being TRBD1 (6 bases). Deletions cut 5 bases from V and 3 bases from J, with 13 bases between. Germline V CDR1 and CDR2: SNHLY, FYNNEI. CDR3 length equals 14 residues. In nucleotides, the CDR3 is TGTGCCAGCAGTTCACAGGGTTTAGACACTGAAGCTTTCTTT. As protein: CASSSQGLDTEAFF.

The chain couples TRBV5-1 to TRBJ2-7, with D possibly TRBD2 on 7 matching bases. CDR3 size: 15 residues. Trimming cost V 4 bases and J 7 bases, with 21 bases left between them. Germline V lookup: CDR1 SGHRS, CDR2 YFSETQ. CDR3 DNA: TGCGCCAGCAGCCCCCTAGTGGGGGGGCCAGGAGAGCAGTACTTC. Its protein product is CASSPLVGGPGEQYF.

The chain has TRBV28 and TRBJ2-7, with TRBD1 as a possible D gene (6 bases). Germline V gene data show CDR1 as MDHEN and CDR2 as SYDVKM. V lost 7 bases to trimming and J lost 0 bases, with 16 bases between them. The CDR3 totals 15 residues. CDR3 loop: CASILVQGVSYEQYF. The CDR3 DNA reads TGTGCCAGCATCTTGGTACAGGGCGTCTCCTACGAGCAGTACTTC.

The genes are TRBV4-1 and TRBJ2-3; D gene ambiguous. Germline CDR1 reads MGHRA; CDR2 reads YSYEKL. The V gene lost 0 bases and the J gene lost 5 bases, with 9 bases spanning the gap. CDR3 length equals 14 residues. This CDR3 reads CASSQDTPQDTQYF. The CDR3 coding sequence is TGCGCCAGCAGCCAAGACACACCACAAGATACGCAGTATTTT.

The genes are TRBV18 and TRBJ1-4, with D possibly being TRBD1 (5 bases). The ends were cut back, 8 bases at V and 3 bases at J, with 13 bases in the middle. The CDR3 totals 14 residues. CDR1 and CDR2 (germline): KGHSH, LQKENI. CDR3 region: CASHKAGSNEKLFF. In DNA form, the CDR3 reads TGTGCCAGCCACAAAGCAGGGTCTAATGAAAAACTGTTTTTT. The variable domain in full, completed from reference TRBV18 and TRBJ1-4, reads NAGVMQNPRHLVRRRGQEARLRCSPMKGHSHVYWYRQLPEEGLKFMVYLQKENIIDESGMPKERFSAEFPKEGPSILRIQQVVRGDSAAYFCASHKAGSNEKLFFGSGTQLSVL.

V is TRBV6-1 and J is TRBJ2-7; D may be TRBD1 (6 bases). V shed 7 bases and J shed 1 base, with 14 bases lying between them. The CDR3 is 14 amino acids. Per the germline V gene, CDR1 is MNHNS and CDR2 is SASEGT. The CDR3: CASTVQGLSYEQYF. The CDR3 nucleotides read TGTGCCAGCACCGTACAGGGATTGTCCTACGAGCAGTACTTC.

The chain is built from TRBV10-2 and TRBJ2-5; TRBD2 is a possible D gene (5 bases). CDR1 is WSHSY, CDR2 SAAADI, per germline. V lost 6 bases to trimming and J lost 5 bases, with 13 bases between them. The CDR3 is 13 residues long. The CDR3 DNA reads as TGCGCCAGCAGGAGGGCCACCGGGGAGACCCAGTACTTC. This encodes CASRRATGETQYF.

The chain has TRBV27 and TRBJ2-7; D may be TRBD1 (6 bases). Between the trimmed V and J ends, which lost 4 bases and 3 bases, there was a span of 10 bases. This CDR3 comprises 13 residues. Germline V CDR1 and CDR2: MNHEY, SMNVEV (reference sequence). The CDR3 nucleotides are TGTGCCAGCAGTTGGGGACACCGCTACGAGCAGTACTTC. It yields the protein CASSWGHRYEQYF.

The rearrangement joins TRBV7-2 to TRBJ1-1; D is possibly TRBD1 (6 bases). The CDR3 runs 15 residues. V was cut by 5 bases and J by 5 bases, with 18 bases left in between. Germline values: CDR1 SGHTA, CDR2 FQGNSA. The CDR3 DNA is TGTGCCAGCAGCGCTCATACAGGGTCTATAACTGAAGCTTTCTTT. Its translation: CASSAHTGSITEAFF. Based on the CDR3 plus reference TRBV7-2 and TRBJ1-1, the full variable domain is GAGVSQSPSNKVTEKGKDVELRCDPISGHTALYWYRQSLGQGLEFLIYFQGNSAPDKSGLPSDRFSAERTGGSVSTLTIQRTQQEDSAVYLCASSAHTGSITEAFFGQGTRLTVV.

V usage is TRBV10-2 and J usage is TRBJ2-3; D not certain. The CDR3 sequence is 11 residues long. V lost 5 bases to trimming and J lost 4 bases, with 4 bases between them. Per the germline V gene, CDR1 is WSHSY and CDR2 is SAAADI. The DNA for the CDR3 is TGCGCCAGCAGTATAGCAGATACGCAGTATTTT. Protein: CASSIADTQYF.

CDR3 protein: CASSQGQGPYDEQFF. The CDR3 DNA reads as TGTGCCAGCAGTCAGGGACAGGGACCTTACGATGAGCAGTTCTTC. The chain has TRBV7-9 and TRBJ2-1; 9 nucleotides match TRBD1. J gave up 8 bases and V 6 bases, and 11 bases lay outside the gene matches. CDR1 and CDR2 (germline): SEHNR, FQNEAQ (reference sequence). The CDR3 extends over 15 amino acids.

The rearrangement joins TRBV9 to TRBJ2-1; tentatively, D is TRBD2 (7 bases). Trimming pared 4 bases from V and 10 bases from J, leaving 18 bases between. The CDR3 length is 14 residues. Looked up from germline, CDR1 is SGDLS and CDR2 is YYNGEE. CDR3 loop: CASSPAGAEREQFF. CDR3 nucleotides: TGTGCCAGCAGCCCCGCGGGGGCCGAGCGAGAGCAGTTCTTC.

This clone appeared a few times. The chain carries TRBV18 and TRBJ1-2, with D maybe TRBD1 (6 bases). This CDR3 spans 14 amino acids. Trimming left V 3 bases short and J 3 bases short, with 11 bases between. Germline CDR1 and CDR2: KGHSH and LQKENI. The CDR3 nucleotides are TGTGCCAGCTCACCCGGTGGGGGCGACTATGGCTACACCTTC. Its translation is CASSPGGGDYGYTF.

V usage is TRBV5-1 and J usage is TRBJ1-1; 12 nucleotides agree with TRBD1. The V gene's germline CDR1 is SGHRS and CDR2 YFSETQ. This CDR3 spans 17 amino acids. Unmatched junction bases numbered 12, after V lost 4 bases and J lost 5 bases. CDR3 loop: CASSMGQGALSGTEAFF. The CDR3 nucleotides read TGCGCCAGCAGCATGGGACAGGGGGCACTATCAGGGACTGAAGCTTTCTTT.

This sequence joins TRBV18 and TRBJ2-7; TRBD1 matches at 8 bases. V lost 2 bases and J lost 3; bases outside the gene matches: 6. Germline CDR1 is KGHSH and CDR2 is LQKENI. The CDR3 has 15 residues. CDR3 coding DNA: TGTGCCAGCTCACCAGGACAGGGAAAGATCTACGAGCAGTACTTC. This codes for CASSPGQGKIYEQYF.

V is TRBV7-2 and J is TRBJ2-7; D perhaps matches TRBD1 (5 bases). Germline CDR1 SGHTA, CDR2 FQGNSA. The CDR3 has 14 amino acids. V dropped 3 bases and J dropped 2 bases, with 11 bases sitting between them. The CDR3, as DNA: TGTGCCAGCAGCTTGGTAGTCAGGGCCTACGAGCAGTACTTC. The encoded protein is CASSLVVRAYEQYF.

The chain employs TRBV30 and TRBJ1-2; D gene uncertain. This CDR3 is built from 14 residues. Trimming stripped 7 bases from V and 0 bases from J, with 15 bases between. Per the germline V gene, CDR1 is GTSNPN and CDR2 is SVGIG (reference sequence). This CDR3 reads CASRWDTTNYGYTF. The CDR3 DNA follows: TGTGCCTCCCGATGGGATACTACTAACTATGGCTACACCTTC.

This clone was seen a single time. The chain couples TRBV13 to TRBJ2-3; 7 bases align to TRBD1. Looked up from germline, CDR1 is PRHDT and CDR2 is FYEKMQ (reference sequence). With 5 bases clipped from V and 6 bases from J, the junction kept 8 bases outside the gene matches. CDR3 length: 14 residues. CDR3 in amino acids: CASSARQGMDTQYF. CDR3 DNA sequence: TGTGCCAGCAGCGCAAGACAGGGTATGGATACGCAGTATTTT.

The chain links TRBV7-8 to TRBJ1-5; D may be TRBD1 (5 bases). Germline assignment: CDR1 SGHVS and CDR2 FQNEAQ. The V end was cut by 3 bases, the J end by 3 bases, with 6 bases between. The CDR3 spans 13 residues. CDR3 DNA sequence: TGTGCCAGCAGCTTGACAGACAATCAGCCCCAGCATTTT. Translation gives CASSLTDNQPQHF.

The chain links TRBV6-5 to TRBJ2-1; unclear D gene. This CDR3 contains 14 residues. The germline V gene has CDR1 MNHEY and CDR2 SVGAGI. The ends were cut back, 0 bases at V and 8 bases at J, with 11 bases in the middle. CDR3 nucleotide sequence: TGTGCCAGCAGTTACTCCCAGGTGGCTGATGAGCAGTTCTTC. It translates to CASSYSQVADEQFF.

The rearrangement uses TRBV2 and TRBJ2-2; D may be TRBD2 (7 bases). Between the trimmed V and J ends, which lost 7 bases and 3 bases, there was a span of 18 bases. Germline V lookup: CDR1 SNHLY, CDR2 FYNNEI. The CDR3 has 16 residues. CDR3 region: CASIQTGGPDTGELFF. DNA for the CDR3: TGTGCCAGCATCCAAACCGGGGGGCCCGACACCGGGGAGCTGTTTTTT.

The gene calls are TRBV5-8 and TRBJ1-1; D remains unclear. The length of the CDR3 is 14 residues. Germline-derived CDR1 and CDR2 are SGHTS and YDEGEE. Trimming took off 4 bases at V and 5 bases at J, with 15 bases between the two ends. CDR3 sequence reads: CASSVQISGTEAFF. DNA for the CDR3: TGTGCCAGCAGCGTACAGATTTCGGGGACTGAAGCTTTCTTT.

The chain employs TRBV4-2 and TRBJ2-7; no firm D call. V lost 8 bases and J 2 bases, leaving 10 bases between the germline ends. The V gene's germline CDR1 is LGHNA and CDR2 YNFKEQ. This CDR3 is 12 amino acids long. CDR3 loop: CASRNPPYEQYF. The CDR3, as DNA: TGTGCCAGCCGAAACCCACCCTACGAGCAGTACTTC.

The table lists this clone with a few counts. This chain joins TRBV5-4 and TRBJ2-1; D not certain. Germline assignment: CDR1 SGHNT and CDR2 YYREEE (reference sequence). Trimming pared 4 bases from V and 0 bases from J, leaving 17 bases between. This CDR3 is 17 amino acids long. The CDR3 DNA sequence: TGTGCCAGCAGCCCGGGTGGACCCATGAGCTCCTACAATGAGCAGTTCTTC. It specifies CASSPGGPMSSYNEQFF.

This chain uses TRBV7-2 with TRBJ2-3; 10 bases agree with TRBD2. This CDR3 has 16 residues. CDR1 and CDR2 (germline): SGHTA, FQGNSA. Unmatched junction bases numbered 9, after V lost 1 base and J lost 8 bases. CDR3 nucleotides: TGTGCCAGCAGCTTAGGACTAGCGGGCCGAGGGGTTACGCAGTATTTT. Translating it yields CASSLGLAGRGVTQYF.

The V gene is TRBV28, the J gene TRBJ1-6; 10 bases line up with TRBD1. Trimming took 2 bases from V and 10 from J; bases not matched to a gene: 5. Germline V gives CDR1 MDHEN, CDR2 SYDVKM. The CDR3 is made up of 15 amino acids. DNA of the CDR3: TGTGCCAGCAGTTTAGGGACAGGGGTCGGATCACCCCTCCACTTT. This gives the protein CASSLGTGVGSPLHF.

The rearrangement uses TRBV7-3 and TRBJ1-1; D might be TRBD1 (6 bases). The germline V gene encodes CDR1 SGHTA and CDR2 FQGTGA. Trimming stripped 6 bases from V and 8 bases from J, with 10 bases between. The CDR3 has 11 residues. The CDR3, as DNA: TGTGCCAGCAGTTCCGGGACAGAAGCTTTCTTT. Translated, it gives CASSSGTEAFF.

The chain is built from TRBV30 and TRBJ1-1, with D perhaps TRBD1 (6 bases). The CDR3 covers 11 residues. The germline V and J ends were trimmed by 4 bases and 4 bases, with 7 bases remaining between them. Looked up from germline, CDR1 is GTSNPN and CDR2 is SVGIG (reference sequence). The CDR3 nucleotides read TGTGCCTGGAAGGGGGTCACTGAAGCTTTCTTT. It specifies CAWKGVTEAFF.